These T cell receptor beta chains were read from a single sample in a study of PD-1 blockade in classical Hodgkin lymphoma. Data came from immunoSEQ multiplex PCR; TCRdb stores just in-frame clones and leaves some out. The table lists 32,000 or so clones, 80% to 95% of them singletons. The sequencing here drew on CD4+ T cells from blood, taken before the fourth cycle of nivolumab. These receptors originate from a human donor with classical Hodgkin lymphoma. Each CDR3 is given with its conserved first and last residue. The D gene is left open where the match is weak. Some rows have no size entry. The others give once, few or many, or a class for an expanded clone.

j_call | v_call | d_call | clone_size | cdr3_nt | cdr3_aa
TRBJ1-5 | TRBV11-3 | . | . | TGTGCCAGCAGCTTAGAGTTTGGGGGAGACTTTAATAGCAATCAGCCCCAGCATTTT | CASSLEFGGDFNSNQPQHF
TRBJ2-7 | TRBV2 | TRBD2 | . | TGTGCCAGCAGGGAGCGGGGCTACGAGCAGTACTTC | CASRERGYEQYF
TRBJ2-7 | TRBV9 | TRBD2 | . | TGTGCCAGCAGCGCAGGACTAGTTGGCTACGAGCAGTACTTC | CASSAGLVGYEQYF
TRBJ1-3 | TRBV7-9 | . | . | TGTGCCAGCAGCTTAGGGGGAGGAAACACCATATATTTT | CASSLGGGNTIYF
TRBJ1-1 | TRBV19 | . | . | TGTGCCAGTAGTCACCTATCAGGGGCGGGTGAAGCTTTCTTT | CASSHLSGAGEAFF
TRBJ2-5 | TRBV5-1 | . | . | TGCGCCAGCAGCTTGACTCCAGGGCTCCAAGAGACCCAGTACTTC | CASSLTPGLQETQYF
TRBJ1-1 | TRBV30 | . | . | TGTGCCTGGAGTGTCGGGGGGCCCACTGAAGCTTTCTTT | CAWSVGGPTEAFF
TRBJ2-7 | TRBV27 | TRBD2 | . | TGTGCCAGCAGCCGGGGTAGCGGGATACCACCGTACGAGCAGTACTTC | CASSRGSGIPPYEQYF
TRBJ1-5 | TRBV19 | . | few | TGTGCCAGCACCCCGACCTCCGTGGGGCCCCAGCATTTT | CASTPTSVGPQHF
TRBJ1-4 | TRBV5-1 | TRBD1 | . | TGCGCCAGCAGCTCCGGGACAGGGGGCGGCGGCACTAATGAAAAACTGTTTTTT | CASSSGTGGGGTNEKLFF
TRBJ2-7 | TRBV15 | TRBD2 | . | TGTGCCACCAGCAGAGTTTACGGGAGGATCGACGAGCAGTACTTC | CATSRVYGRIDEQYF
TRBJ1-1 | TRBV2 | . | . | TGTGCCAGCAGTGAAGTTAAGAGAAACACTGAAGCTTTCTTT | CASSEVKRNTEAFF
TRBJ1-5 | TRBV4-2 | TRBD1 | . | TGTGCCAGCAGCCAAGATTTTGGGACAGGAGGACAGCCCCAGCATTTT | CASSQDFGTGGQPQHF
TRBJ1-5 | TRBV29-1 | TRBD1 | . | TGCAGCGCAGTAAGGGACAGGGGACCCCAGTATAGCAATCAGCCCCAGCATTTT | CSAVRDRGPQYSNQPQHF
TRBJ2-7 | TRBV6-6 | . | . | TGTGCCAGCAGTTCCCCGGGAGACCCAACCTACGAGCAGTACTTC | CASSSPGDPTYEQYF
TRBJ2-6 | TRBV2 | . | . | TGTGCCGGCTTGGACCGATACTCTGGGGCCAACGTCCTGACTTTC | CAGLDRYSGANVLTF
TRBJ1-1 | TRBV4-1 | . | once | TGCGCCAGCAGCCGGGGACCACTAGACACTGAAGCTTTCTTT | CASSRGPLDTEAFF
TRBJ2-7 | TRBV30 | TRBD1 | few | TGTGCCTGGAGTTCCGGGACAGGGACCTACGAGCAGTACTTC | CAWSSGTGTYEQYF
TRBJ1-1 | TRBV18 | TRBD1 | . | TGTGCCAGCTCACCATTGCCAGGGGGATGGAACACTGAAGCTTTCTTT | CASSPLPGGWNTEAFF
TRBJ2-1 | TRBV10-1 | TRBD1 | . | TGCGCCAGCAGTGAGTCGAGGGGGCGCCACAATGAGCAGTTCTTC | CASSESRGRHNEQFF
TRBJ2-1 | TRBV10-2 | . | . | TGCGCCAGCAGTGAGTCTGGAACTCGGGGTGAGCAGTTCTTC | CASSESGTRGEQFF
TRBJ2-7 | TRBV10-3 | . | . | TGTGCCATCAGTGACCGCGAGCAGTACTTC | CAISDREQYF
TRBJ1-1 | TRBV19 | TRBD1 | . | TGTGCCAGTAGTAATTTCCGGACAGGGAACACTGAAGCTTTCTTT | CASSNFRTGNTEAFF
TRBJ1-4 | TRBV7-8 | . | . | TGTGCCAGCAGCTTAGCTGGGTTTGGGGGGAGTAATGAAAAACTGTTTTTT | CASSLAGFGGSNEKLFF
TRBJ1-1 | TRBV29-1 | . | . | TGCAGCGTTGAGGGGCAGCTGAACACTGAAGCTTTCTTT | CSVEGQLNTEAFF
TRBJ2-1 | TRBV25-1 | TRBD2 | . | TGTGCCAGCAGTGAACCGGGACTAGCGGGCCAGCAGTTCTTC | CASSEPGLAGQQFF
TRBJ2-7 | TRBV30 | . | . | TGTGCCTGCCGAGCCCGGGCCGACTACGAGCAGTACTTC | CACRARADYEQYF
TRBJ1-1 | TRBV7-3 | . | few | TGTGCCAGCAGCCCCCCGCTGCGGGCCCCCTTGAACACTGAAGCTTTCTTT | CASSPPLRAPLNTEAFF
TRBJ2-1 | TRBV11-2 | TRBD2 | . | TGTGCCAGCGGCGGACTAGCGGGAGACAATGAGCAGTTCTTC | CASGGLAGDNEQFF
TRBJ2-1 | TRBV2 | . | . | TGTGCCAGCAGTGGGTCCTCGACGGTGAGTGAGCAGTTCTTC | CASSGSSTVSEQFF
TRBJ1-4 | TRBV7-2 | . | . | TGTGCCAGCAGCGGACAGCTTGCAACTAATGAAAAACTGTTTTTT | CASSGQLATNEKLFF
TRBJ1-6 | TRBV18 | . | . | TGTGCCAGCTCACCATCAACAGGGTATAATTCACCCCTCCACTTT | CASSPSTGYNSPLHF
TRBJ2-3 | TRBV30 | . | . | TGTGCCTGGAGTGGAGAGATAAGGTCAGATACGCAGTATTTT | CAWSGEIRSDTQYF
TRBJ1-1 | TRBV5-1 | . | . | TGCGCCAGCAGCTTGGAAGGGGCCGCTCCCTTCGGAGCTTTCTTT | CASSLEGAAPFGAFF
TRBJ2-3 | TRBV4-2 | TRBD2 | . | TGTGCCAGCAGCCAAAGGGAGCGGGAGGGGACAGATACGCAGTATTTT | CASSQREREGTDTQYF
TRBJ2-5 | TRBV19 | TRBD1 | once | TGTGCCAGTAGTATCCGGACAGGGAGTCTTCAAGAGACCCAGTACTTC | CASSIRTGSLQETQYF
TRBJ1-4 | TRBV5-6 | . | once | TGTGCCAGCAGCTTGGCAGGGCGTGAAAAACTGTTTTTT | CASSLAGREKLFF
TRBJ1-5 | TRBV30 | . | . | TGTGCCTGGAGTCCCGGGACATACCAATCAGAGCCCCAGCATTTT | CAWSPGTYQSEPQHF
TRBJ2-3 | TRBV29-1 | TRBD2 | . | TGCAGCGTTGTGAGGGGAGGGGTAGATACGCAGTATTTT | CSVVRGGVDTQYF
TRBJ1-3 | TRBV2 | . | . | TGTGCCAGCAGTGAAGGGAGAGGGGGCTCTGGAAACACCATATATTTT | CASSEGRGGSGNTIYF
TRBJ1-4 | TRBV6-6 | . | . | TGTGCCAGCAGTAACAGGTTTGAGGGTGAAAAACTGTTTTTT | CASSNRFEGEKLFF
TRBJ1-5 | TRBV7-9 | TRBD1 | few | TGTGCCAGCAGCGCTGGACAGGTCAATCAGCCCCAGCATTTT | CASSAGQVNQPQHF
TRBJ2-7 | TRBV18 | . | . | TGTGCCAGCTCACCACTAAGCTCCTACGAGCAGTACTTC | CASSPLSSYEQYF
TRBJ1-1 | TRBV5-1 | . | . | TGCGCCAGCGGGCCTGCAGGGTACGGCACTGAAGCTTTCTTT | CASGPAGYGTEAFF
TRBJ1-1 | TRBV7-7 | . | . | TGTGCCAGCAGCTTAAACGGGAACACTGAAGCTTTCTTT | CASSLNGNTEAFF
TRBJ2-3 | TRBV5-5 | TRBD2 | . | TGTGCCAGCAGCCCGCGGACTAGCGGGAAGGTAGATACGCAGTATTTT | CASSPRTSGKVDTQYF
TRBJ1-3 | TRBV4-2 | . | . | TGTGCCAGCAGCTTGGGGGACCCTGGAAACACCATATATTTT | CASSLGDPGNTIYF
TRBJ2-7 | TRBV6-6 | TRBD1 | . | TGTGCCAGCAGTTACTCTTTCGACAGGGCCACCTACGAGCAGTACTTC | CASSYSFDRATYEQYF
TRBJ2-3 | TRBV10-3 | TRBD2 | . | TGTGCCATCAGTGATGCAGGGCCCGACCGGGACTATTCCCCAGATACGCAGTATTTT | CAISDAGPDRDYSPDTQYF
TRBJ2-5 | TRBV4-1 | . | . | TGCGCCAGCAGCCAAAAGGAGACCCAGTACTTC | CASSQKETQYF
TRBJ1-2 | TRBV4-1 | . | . | TGCGCCAGCAGCCAAGCTGAAAGGTTCTTTGGCTACACCTTC | CASSQAERFFGYTF
TRBJ1-5 | TRBV5-1 | . | once | TGCGCCAGCAGCTTCGATGGGAATCAGCCCCAGCATTTT | CASSFDGNQPQHF
TRBJ2-7 | TRBV7-2 | TRBD2 | . | TGTGCCAGCAGCCCCGGACTAGCGGGTTCCTACGAGCAGTACTTC | CASSPGLAGSYEQYF
TRBJ2-1 | TRBV29-1 | . | . | TGCAGCGTTGGAAAATACAATGAGCAGTTCTTC | CSVGKYNEQFF
TRBJ1-1 | TRBV27 | TRBD1 | once | TGTGCCAGCAGAGGACAGGGCCCGAACACTGAAGCTTTCTTT | CASRGQGPNTEAFF
TRBJ1-2 | TRBV4-2 | TRBD1 | . | TGTGCCAGCAGCTCAGAGGGACAGGGAAGAAGGAGTTATGGCTACACCTTC | CASSSEGQGRRSYGYTF
TRBJ1-3 | TRBV4-1 | . | . | TGCGCCAGCAGCCGTCCAGAGCTTGACACCATATATTTT | CASSRPELDTIYF
TRBJ2-7 | TRBV5-6 | . | . | TGTGCCAGCAGCTTGGAGTACGAGCAGTACTTC | CASSLEYEQYF
TRBJ2-2 | TRBV10-3 | TRBD1 | . | TGTGCCATCAGTGGGACAGGGGACACCGGGGAGCTGTTTTTT | CAISGTGDTGELFF